This T cell receptor (beta chain) was captured by sequencing in a study of blood T cell repertoires in COVID-19. Study members were between about 18 and 89 years old and lived in roughly 24 US regions. Clinical history as reported by participants underpinned cohort assignment. The CDR3 is made up of 14 amino acids. Germline V gives CDR1 SNHLY, CDR2 FYNNEI. The germline V and J ends were trimmed by 5 bases and 3 bases, with 11 bases remaining between them. Generated by immunoSEQ multiplex PCR, the TCRdb table keeps only in-frame clones and is missing some. Here the sample spans some 200,000 clones, 65% to 90% being singletons.

The receptor was isolated from a man aged 40-49 years who had recovered from COVID-19. Sequencing was carried out using PBMCs or T cells enriched from blood (not recorded which). The chain links TRBV2 to TRBJ1-5; D call uncertain. The CDR3, as DNA: TGTGCCAGCAGTTGGAGGGAAAACAATCAGCCCCAGCATTTT. It codes for CASSWRENNQPQHF.